The clone carrying this T cell receptor (beta chain) appeared a single time. Its antigen is not identified. Data came from immunoSEQ multiplex PCR; TCRdb stores just in-frame clones and leaves some out. The sample records some 37,000 clones, roughly 81% being singletons. The data were obtained in a study of OX40 agonist ivuxolimab in advanced cancers. The investigators sampled blood at baseline, at cycle 4 day 1, and at cycle 7 day 1. General study points: Certain nonresponders likewise exhibited a low normalized T-cell clonal expansion.

The sequence derives from an adult with an advanced solid tumor such as melanoma, head and neck, liver or kidney cancer. The sequencing used CD4+ or CD8+ T cells sorted from blood, collected in a trial of the OX40 agonist ivuxolimab.

CDR3 loop: CASSQGFRDRVGQPQHF. The CDR3 DNA sequence: TGCGCCAGCAGCCAAGGATTTAGGGACAGGGTGGGTCAGCCCCAGCATTTT. The chain combines TRBV4-1 with TRBJ1-5; 9 positions match TRBD1. This CDR3 is built from 17 residues. J lost 6 bases, V lost 1 base, and 10 bases had no gene match. Germline V gene data show CDR1 as MGHRA and CDR2 as YSYEKL.